Sequencing of this T cell receptor (beta chain) was carried out in a study of T-cell reconstitution after alpha-beta-depleted transplantation in children (dated by TCRdb to 2016 to 2017). About the full investigation: The study quantitatively tracked T-cell immune reconstitution after TCRalphabeta/CD19-depleted allogeneic hematopoietic cell transplantation in children using TCR repertoire profiling.

What the authors observed across the whole study: In some patients, high TCRbeta diversity at day 60 was attributed to recipient T cells and intrathymic progenitors that had survived conditioning. Over subsequent months, a decline in hyperexpanded clone frequencies was noted, and after one year, T-cell counts and TCRbeta diversity were mostly ascribed to newly produced T cells. About two months after transplant, the apparently early recovery of alphabetaT-cell counts reportedly depended on just several hundred clones that had expanded rapidly and came from non-depleted graft cells.

This clonotype was detected only a few times. Its recognized antigen is unknown. One base away there is no much larger clone; base qualities are not given. Reading the label with the study, this specimen's treatment or condition is: allogeneic hematopoietic cell transplantation with graft depleted of TCRalphabeta T cells and CD19 B cells. The children who served as transplant recipients had been given grafts of TCRalphabeta/CD19-depleted allogeneic hematopoietic cells. Clipping removes 2 bases from V and 1 base from J, with 2 as the unmatched junction base count. From a lookup of the germline V gene, CDR1 and CDR2 are MNHEY and SVGEGT. The CDR3 contains 16 residues, cysteine and phenylalanine counted. Of all the DNA, just the CDR3 is kept, 48 bases in frame from base 1. Libraries were made using PCR. Reads for this sample came from an Illumina HiSeq 2500. TCR library preparation used molecular barcoding, with unique molecular identifiers applied to normalize quantification of the TCRbeta repertoire. Using fastp at Q25 and MiXCR, TCRdb reprocessed the public reads and kept productive beta chains. One record per CDR3 amino acid sequence lists the most common genes and DNA. For this sample there are roughly 220,000 distinct CDR3 sequences; 7.5% to 9.5% appear just once. The ten largest account for under 40% of the sample.

Sequenced here: PBMCs, mostly from graft donor cells, sampled 360 days after TCRalphabeta/CD19-depleted stem cell transplant. The chain uses TRBV6-2 or TRBV6-3 and TRBJ2-3, with 11 bases matching TRBD2. This TCR came from a male patient between 2 and 10 years old who had a stem cell transplant for acute myeloid leukemia, so the T cells may come from the graft donor. CDR3 region: CASSYETSGGTDTQYF. In nucleotides, the sequence is TGTGCCAGCAGTTACGAGACTAGCGGGGGCACAGATACGCAGTATTTT.